This T cell receptor (beta chain) was sequenced during a study of blood T cell repertoires in COVID-19. V was clipped by 4 bases and J by 0 bases, with 7 bases between them. CDR1 and CDR2 from the germline V gene are SGHVS and FNYEAQ. This CDR3 spans 14 amino acids. Original data processing: Reference gene primers were amplified, and this amplification served to estimate nucleated cell counts. Data came from immunoSEQ multiplex PCR; TCRdb stores just in-frame clones and leaves some out. The V and J calls and clone size come from that table; D and trimming were worked out from the DNA. The table lists about 120,000 clones, around 86% of them singletons.

The rearrangement joins TRBV7-6 to TRBJ1-3; D is undetermined. The receptor was isolated from a woman aged 80 or over with acute or convalescent COVID-19. Sequencing was performed on peripheral blood. CDR3 DNA: TGTGCCAGCAGCTCTTCCAGCTCTGGAAACACCATATATTTT. Protein: CASSSSSSGNTIYF.